The 26 T cell receptor beta chains listed next were all sequenced from one sample in a study of cytomegalovirus exposure and HLA in healthy donors. The PCR made use of 60 Vbeta and 13 Jbeta primers. The protocol was immunoSEQ multiplex PCR, while the TCRdb copy is restricted to in-frame clones and leaves out a portion. Its table lists about 70,000 clones. Sequenced material: PBMCs. These receptor sequences come from a female donor in good health and CMV-seropositive.

The chain joins TRBV19 to TRBJ2-7, with 7 bases aligning to TRBD2. Germline CDR1 LNHDA, CDR2 SQIVND (reference sequence). The CDR3 loop spans 15 amino acids. V trimming: 6 bases; J trimming: 7 bases; junction bases outside the gene matches: 15. The DNA for the CDR3 is TGTGCCAGTAGCTCAACTAGCGAAGGGAGATTGGAGCAGTACTTC. This sequence encodes CASSSTSEGRLEQYF.

The V gene is TRBV7-3, the J gene TRBJ2-7; D is perhaps TRBD2 (7 bases). The CDR3 totals 15 residues. The germline V gene has CDR1 SGHTA and CDR2 FQGTGA. V was pared by 5 bases and J by 4 bases, with 18 bases between. The CDR3 sequence is CASSLRGGAVYEQYF. The DNA of the CDR3 is TGTGCCAGCAGCCTTAGGGGGGGGGCGGTTTACGAGCAGTACTTC. The full variable domain, rest sourced from reference TRBV7-3 and TRBJ2-7, is GAGVSQTPSNKVTEKGKYVELRCDPISGHTALYWYRQSLGQGPEFLIYFQGTGAADDSGLPNDRFFAVRPEGSVSTLKIQRTERGDSAVYLCASSLRGGAVYEQYFGPGTRLTVT.

CDR3 sequence (DNA): TGCAGCGTTGAGTACGGTAGCTCTGGAAACACCATATATTTT. Translated, it gives CSVEYGSSGNTIYF. The J gene is TRBJ1-3, the V gene TRBV29-1; no firm D call. The V gene lost 3 bases and the J gene lost 0 bases, with 9 bases spanning the gap. The CDR3 sequence is 14 residues long. In germline, CDR1 is SQVTM, CDR2 ANQGSEA.

The rearrangement uses TRBV28 and TRBJ2-3; 7 bases are a match to TRBD1. CDR1 MDHEN and CDR2 SYDVKM come from the germline V gene. The CDR3 loop spans 16 amino acids. Trimming at V came to 5 bases and at J to 6 bases, leaving 14 bases not matched to a gene. This CDR3 reads CASSTGQARDWDTQYF. Written as DNA, the CDR3 is TGTGCCAGCAGTACAGGACAGGCCCGAGATTGGGATACGCAGTATTTT.

V usage is TRBV4-1 and J usage is TRBJ2-1; no definite D call. The CDR3 is 13 amino acids. V shed 4 bases and J shed 6 bases, with 10 bases lying between them. The germline CDR1 and CDR2 sequences are MGHRA and YSYEKL. The CDR3 loop is CASSLYSSNEQFF. Written as DNA, the CDR3 is TGCGCCAGCAGCCTCTATAGTAGCAATGAGCAGTTCTTC.

Notes on this clone: Different DNA sequences within this sample yield the same CDR3. The V call is TRBV7-6, the J call TRBJ1-5; D not resolved. The CDR3 contains 15 residues. CDR1 is SGHVS, CDR2 FNYEAQ, per germline. V lost 0 bases to trimming and J lost 3 bases, with 9 bases between them. CDR3 sequence (DNA): TGTGCCAGCAGCTTAGCCGCAGGAAACAATCAGCCCCAGCATTTT. It specifies CASSLAAGNNQPQHF.

V and J are TRBV19 and TRBJ2-1, with 7 bases fitting TRBD2. V lost 1 base and J lost 5; bases outside the gene matches: 5. Germline CDR1 LNHDA, CDR2 SQIVND (reference sequence). The CDR3 runs to 15 residues. This chain's CDR3 is CASSIVLAVNNEQFF. DNA of the CDR3: TGTGCCAGTAGTATAGTCCTAGCGGTCAACAATGAGCAGTTCTTC.

CDR3 in DNA: TGTGCCAGCAGCCAAGTCTTGAGGGGGCGGACTGAAGCTTTCTTT. This gives the protein CASSQVLRGRTEAFF. This rearrangement joins TRBV14 to TRBJ1-1; 7 positions match TRBD1. CDR3 length: 15 residues. The V segment lost 1 base and the J segment 5 bases; nucleotides outside the gene matches: 7. CDR1 is SGHDN and CDR2 is FVKESK in the germline V gene.

The rearrangement links TRBV14 to TRBJ1-5; weak D call: TRBD1 (6 bases). The length of the CDR3 is 20 residues. Between the trimmed V and J ends, which lost 2 bases and 2 bases, there was a span of 25 bases. In germline, CDR1 is SGHDN, CDR2 FVKESK. DNA for the CDR3: TGTGCCAGCAGCCAAAGAGGCCGGGGACACCCTTCGTGGGGCAATCAGCCCCAGCATTTT. Amino acid sequence: CASSQRGRGHPSWGNQPQHF.

The chain couples TRBV11-2 to TRBJ1-3, with TRBD1 identical over 8 bases. Unmatched junction bases numbered 6, after V lost 1 base and J lost 4 bases. CDR1 and CDR2 (germline): SGHAT, FQNNGV. CDR3 length equals 16 residues. The CDR3 coding sequence is TGTGCCAGCAGCTTAGGGACAGGGCTGGGAGGAAACACCATATATTTT. Its protein is CASSLGTGLGGNTIYF. Full variable domain (remainder filled in from reference TRBV11-2 and TRBJ1-3): EAGVAQSPRYKIIEKRQSVAFWCNPISGHATLYWYQQILGQGPKLLIQFQNNGVVDDSQLPKDRFSAERLKGVDSTLKIQPAKLEDSAVYLCASSLGTGLGGNTIYFGEGSWLTVV.

The rearrangement uses TRBV30 and TRBJ2-7; the D gene is possibly TRBD2 (5 bases). The V gene's germline CDR1 is GTSNPN and CDR2 SVGIG (reference sequence). The CDR3 contains 13 residues. Deletions cut 5 bases from V and 0 bases from J, with 11 bases between. Here the CDR3 DNA reads TGTGCCTGGGCGGCGGGTAACTCCTACGAGCAGTACTTC. Translating it yields CAWAAGNSYEQYF.

The gene calls are TRBV19 and TRBJ2-7; D is possibly TRBD2 (7 bases). CDR3 length equals 14 residues. Germline V CDR1 and CDR2: LNHDA, SQIVND (reference sequence). With 7 bases removed from V and 3 bases from J, the gap between germline ends came to 16 bases. This CDR3 reads CASTPEGGNYEQYF. The CDR3 coding sequence is TGTGCCAGTACCCCAGAGGGGGGGAACTACGAGCAGTACTTC.

J is TRBJ1-1 and V is TRBV6-6; 10 bases map to TRBD1. V dropped 5 bases and J dropped 1; count of bases not matched to a gene: 7. Per the germline V gene, CDR1 is MNHNY and CDR2 is SVGAGI (reference sequence). The CDR3 length is 16 residues. CDR3 in DNA: TGTGCCAGCAGTCAACCGGGACAGGGGAAGAACACTGAAGCTTTCTTT. This sequence encodes CASSQPGQGKNTEAFF.

The chain has TRBV28 and TRBJ1-1; perhaps TRBD1 as D (6 bases). CDR3 size: 15 residues. V was cut by 5 bases and J by 6 bases, with 19 bases left in between. Germline loops: CDR1 MDHEN, CDR2 SYDVKM. In nucleotides, the CDR3 is TGTGCCAGCAGTCAAATTTCACAGGGTTTACCTGAAGCTTTCTTT. Protein sequence: CASSQISQGLPEAFF.

The rearrangement uses TRBV30 and TRBJ2-7; 9 bases align to TRBD1. The germline CDR1 and CDR2 sequences are GTSNPN and SVGIG (reference sequence). The V segment lost 3 bases and the J segment 0 bases; nucleotides outside the gene matches: 9. The CDR3 length is 16 residues. The CDR3 coding sequence is TGTGCCTGGAGAGGCGAAGGGACAGGGAGCTCCTACGAGCAGTACTTC. Encoded protein: CAWRGEGTGSSYEQYF. Together with reference TRBV30 and TRBJ2-7, the CDR3 gives the full variable domain: SQTIHQWPATLVQPVGSPLSLECTVEGTSNPNLYWYRQAAGRGLQLLFYSVGIGQISSEVPQNLSASRPQDRQFILSSKKLLLSDSGFYLCAWRGEGTGSSYEQYFGPGTRLTVT.

The chain joins TRBV5-4 to TRBJ2-3; 7 bases align to TRBD2. Germline V CDR1 and CDR2: SGHNT, YYREEE (reference sequence). This CDR3 contains 13 residues. The V gene end was trimmed by 7 bases and the J gene end by 2 bases; junction bases not matched to a gene: 4. The CDR3 DNA follows: TGTGCCAGCTCGGGAGGTAACACAGATACGCAGTATTTT. It specifies CASSGGNTDTQYF.

The V gene is TRBV9, the J gene TRBJ2-2; D possibly corresponds to TRBD2 (5 bases). Germline-derived CDR1 and CDR2 are SGDLS and YYNGEE. V was trimmed by 4 bases and J by 1 base, leaving 26 bases between them. The CDR3 consists of 20 residues. This CDR3 reads CASSPPQAGRTSENTGELFF. The DNA of the CDR3 is TGTGCCAGCAGCCCCCCCCAGGCGGGCAGAACTTCAGAGAACACCGGGGAGCTGTTTTTT.

About this clone itself: Other DNA sequences from this sample encode an identical CDR3 as well. The chain couples TRBV18 to TRBJ2-3; 8 bases are a match to TRBD1. V lost 6 bases to trimming and J lost 2 bases; unmatched junction nucleotides: 10. Per the germline V gene, CDR1 is KGHSH and CDR2 is LQKENI. The CDR3 has 16 residues. The CDR3 protein is CASSFTGGINTDTQYF. In nucleotides, the CDR3 is TGTGCCAGCTCGTTTACAGGGGGAATCAACACAGATACGCAGTATTTT.

The chain has TRBV27 and TRBJ2-5; 8 nucleotides agree with TRBD1. This CDR3 has 15 residues. The trim removed 0 bases at V and 4 bases at J, leaving 4 bases unmatched. Germline V gene lookup returns CDR1 MNHEY and CDR2 SMNVEV (reference sequence). In DNA form, the CDR3 reads TGTGCCAGCAGTTTATCCCGGCAGGGGGCAGAGACCCAGTACTTC. It encodes CASSLSRQGAETQYF.

The chain combines TRBV9 with TRBJ1-1; D ambiguous. CDR1 is SGDLS, CDR2 YYNGEE, per germline. The length of the CDR3 is 13 residues. V was shortened by 0 bases and J by 8 bases, with 11 bases between the two germline ends. The DNA for the CDR3 is TGTGCCAGCAGCGTAGACCACCTTACAGAAGCTTTCTTT. It yields the protein CASSVDHLTEAFF.

The V and J genes are TRBV7-2 and TRBJ1-2; TRBD1 is a possible D gene (6 bases). Trimming took 5 bases from V and 3 from J, leaving 16 bases between them. CDR3 length equals 15 residues. CDR1 is SGHTA, CDR2 FQGNSA, per germline. The DNA for the CDR3 is TGTGCCAGCAGCCCGACCCGAGGGGGGGACTATGGCTACACCTTC. This gives the protein CASSPTRGGDYGYTF.

V usage is TRBV5-1 and J usage is TRBJ1-1; no definite D call. V lost 5 bases, J lost 1 base, and 12 bases lay in between. Germline V gene data show CDR1 as SGHRS and CDR2 as YFSETQ. The CDR3 has 14 residues. This chain's CDR3 is CASRAPVANTEAFF. The CDR3 nucleotides read TGCGCCAGCAGGGCCCCCGTGGCGAACACTGAAGCTTTCTTT.

J is TRBJ1-2 and V is TRBV6-1; 8 bases fit TRBD1. CDR3 size: 15 residues. J gave up 3 bases and V 1 base, and 4 bases lay outside the gene matches. Looked up from germline, CDR1 is MNHNS and CDR2 is SASEGT. The CDR3 is CASSEGTGRDYGYTF. The CDR3 nucleotides are TGTGCCAGCAGTGAAGGGACAGGGAGGGACTATGGCTACACCTTC.

The chain joins TRBV6-1 to TRBJ2-7; TRBD1 agrees at 8 bases. The V gene end was trimmed by 0 bases and the J gene end by 3 bases; junction bases not matched to a gene: 10. The germline CDR1 and CDR2 sequences are MNHNS and SASEGT. CDR3 length: 17 amino acids. The DNA of the CDR3 is TGTGCCAGCAGTGAAGCCACGACAGGGGCGGGCGGCTACGAGCAGTACTTC. This encodes CASSEATTGAGGYEQYF.

This sequence joins TRBV7-2 and TRBJ2-4; a possible D gene is TRBD2 (5 bases). Germline lookup yields CDR1 SGHTA and CDR2 FQGNSA. This CDR3 contains 13 residues. V lost 3 bases to trimming and J lost 8 bases, with 11 bases between them. The CDR3 region is CASSFYPGDIQYF. The CDR3 region has the DNA TGTGCCAGCAGCTTCTATCCCGGGGACATTCAGTACTTC.

This chain connects TRBV6-5 to TRBJ2-7, with D uncertain. This CDR3 contains 15 residues. V was shortened by 2 bases and J by 2 bases, with 13 bases between the two germline ends. Germline V CDR1 and CDR2: MNHEY, SVGAGI. CDR3 in DNA: TGTGCCAGCAGTTACGCCACTCTAGGCACCTACGAGCAGTACTTC. It encodes CASSYATLGTYEQYF.